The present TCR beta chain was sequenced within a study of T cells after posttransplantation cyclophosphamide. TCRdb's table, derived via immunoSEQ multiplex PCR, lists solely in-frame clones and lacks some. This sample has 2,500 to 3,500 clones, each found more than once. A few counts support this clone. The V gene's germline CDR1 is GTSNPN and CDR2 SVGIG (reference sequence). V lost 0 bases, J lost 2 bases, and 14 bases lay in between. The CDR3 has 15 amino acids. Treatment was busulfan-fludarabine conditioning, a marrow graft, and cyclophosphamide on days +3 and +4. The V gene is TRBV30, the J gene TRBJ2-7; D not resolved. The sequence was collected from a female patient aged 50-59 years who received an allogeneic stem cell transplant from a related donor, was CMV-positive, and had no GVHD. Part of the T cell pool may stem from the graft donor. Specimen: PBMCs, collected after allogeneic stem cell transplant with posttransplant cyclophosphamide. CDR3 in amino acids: CAWSVGGAVTYEQYF. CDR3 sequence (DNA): TGTGCCTGGAGTGTAGGTGGTGCGGTAACCTACGAGCAGTACTTC.